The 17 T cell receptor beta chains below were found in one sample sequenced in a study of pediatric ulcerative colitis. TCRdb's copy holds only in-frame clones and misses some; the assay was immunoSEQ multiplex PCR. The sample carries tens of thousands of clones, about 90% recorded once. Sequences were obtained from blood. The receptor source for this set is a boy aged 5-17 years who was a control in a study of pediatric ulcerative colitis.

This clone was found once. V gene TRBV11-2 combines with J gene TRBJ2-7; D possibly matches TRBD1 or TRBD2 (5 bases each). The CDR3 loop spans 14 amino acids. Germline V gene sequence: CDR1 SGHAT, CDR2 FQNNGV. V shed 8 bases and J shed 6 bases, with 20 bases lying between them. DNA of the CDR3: TGTGCCAGCGGACCGGGACGGCGGGCCTCCGAGCAGTACTTC. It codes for CASGPGRRASEQYF.

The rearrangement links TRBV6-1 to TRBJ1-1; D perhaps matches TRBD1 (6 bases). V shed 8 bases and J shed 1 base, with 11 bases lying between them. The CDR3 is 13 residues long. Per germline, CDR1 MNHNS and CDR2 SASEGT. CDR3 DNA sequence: TGTGCCAGCCAGGGACAAGAGAACACTGAAGCTTTCTTT. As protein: CASQGQENTEAFF.

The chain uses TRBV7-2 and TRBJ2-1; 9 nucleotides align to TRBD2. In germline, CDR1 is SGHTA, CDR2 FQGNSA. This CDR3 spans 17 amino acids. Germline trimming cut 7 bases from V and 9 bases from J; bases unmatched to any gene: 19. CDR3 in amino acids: CASTRTLIGAGGSEQFF. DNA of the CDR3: TGTGCCAGCACCCGGACCTTAATTGGAGCGGGGGGTAGTGAGCAGTTCTTC.

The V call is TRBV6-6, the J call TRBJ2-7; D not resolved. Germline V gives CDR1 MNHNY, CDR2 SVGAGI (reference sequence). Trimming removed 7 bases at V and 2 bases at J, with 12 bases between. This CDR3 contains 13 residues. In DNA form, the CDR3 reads TGTGCCAGCATGTTATCCGATACCTACGAGCAGTACTTC. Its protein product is CASMLSDTYEQYF.

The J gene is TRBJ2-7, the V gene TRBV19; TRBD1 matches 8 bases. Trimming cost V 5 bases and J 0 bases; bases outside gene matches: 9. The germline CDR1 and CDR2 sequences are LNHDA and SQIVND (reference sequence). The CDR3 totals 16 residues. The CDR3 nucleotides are TGTGCCAGTAGTTCGCAGGGGGCCTTGGGCTCCTACGAGCAGTACTTC. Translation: CASSSQGALGSYEQYF. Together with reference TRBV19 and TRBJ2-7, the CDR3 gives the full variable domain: DGGITQSPKYLFRKEGQNVTLSCEQNLNHDAMYWYRQDPGQGLRLIYYSQIVNDFQKGDIAEGYSVSREKKESFPLTVTSAQKNPTAFYLCASSSQGALGSYEQYFGPGTRLTVT.

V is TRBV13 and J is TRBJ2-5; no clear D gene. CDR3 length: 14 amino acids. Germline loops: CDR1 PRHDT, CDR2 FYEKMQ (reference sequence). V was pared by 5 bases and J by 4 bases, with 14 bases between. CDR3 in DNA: TGTGCCAGCAGCCCGAGGATGTTTACAGAGACCCAGTACTTC. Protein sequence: CASSPRMFTETQYF. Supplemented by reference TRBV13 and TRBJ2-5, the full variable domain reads AAGVIQSPRHLIKEKRETATLKCYPIPRHDTVYWYQQGPGQDPQFLISFYEKMQSDKGSIPDRFSAQQFSDYHSELNMSSLELGDSALYFCASSPRMFTETQYFGPGTRLLVL.

The CDR3 reads CAIPGTLRTEAFF. The CDR3 bases are TGTGCCATACCAGGGACATTACGCACTGAAGCTTTCTTT. The gene calls are TRBV7-3 and TRBJ1-1; tentative D call: TRBD1 (6 bases). V shed 10 bases and J shed 4 bases, with 16 bases lying between them. This CDR3 spans 13 amino acids. Germline V lookup: CDR1 SGHTA, CDR2 FQGTGA.

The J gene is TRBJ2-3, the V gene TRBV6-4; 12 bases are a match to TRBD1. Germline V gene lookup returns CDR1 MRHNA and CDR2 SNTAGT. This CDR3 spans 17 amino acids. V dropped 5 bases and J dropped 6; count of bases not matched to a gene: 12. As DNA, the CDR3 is TGTGCCAGCAGTTCCGGGACAGGGGGCCTCAGGCCCGATACGCAGTATTTT. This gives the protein CASSSGTGGLRPDTQYF.

The CDR3 loop is CASSISTDSIYGYTF. CDR3 nucleotide sequence: TGTGCCAGTAGTATCTCGACCGACAGCATCTATGGCTACACCTTC. This rearrangement joins TRBV19 to TRBJ1-2, with D possibly matching TRBD1 (5 bases). V lost 3 bases and J lost 4, with 15 bases in between. Germline values: CDR1 LNHDA, CDR2 SQIVND (reference sequence). This CDR3 is 15 amino acids long.

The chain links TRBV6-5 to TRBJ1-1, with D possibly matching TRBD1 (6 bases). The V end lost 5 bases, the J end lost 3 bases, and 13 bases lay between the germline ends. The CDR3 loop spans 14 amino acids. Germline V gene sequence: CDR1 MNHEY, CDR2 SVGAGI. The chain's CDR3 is CASSLGGAHTEAFF. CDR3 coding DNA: TGTGCCAGCAGTCTGGGGGGCGCTCACACTGAAGCTTTCTTT.

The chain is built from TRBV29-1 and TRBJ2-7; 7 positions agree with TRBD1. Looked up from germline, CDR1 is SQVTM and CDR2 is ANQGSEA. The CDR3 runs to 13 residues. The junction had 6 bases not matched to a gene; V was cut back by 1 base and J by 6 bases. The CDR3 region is CSVEVGRGIEQYF. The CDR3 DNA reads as TGCAGCGTTGAAGTAGGCAGGGGGATCGAGCAGTACTTC.

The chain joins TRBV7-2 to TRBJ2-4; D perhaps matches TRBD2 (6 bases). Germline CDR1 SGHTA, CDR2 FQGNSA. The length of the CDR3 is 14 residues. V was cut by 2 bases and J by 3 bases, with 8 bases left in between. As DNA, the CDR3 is TGTGCCAGCAGCTTAACGGAGGGCAAAAACATTCAGTACTTC. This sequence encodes CASSLTEGKNIQYF.

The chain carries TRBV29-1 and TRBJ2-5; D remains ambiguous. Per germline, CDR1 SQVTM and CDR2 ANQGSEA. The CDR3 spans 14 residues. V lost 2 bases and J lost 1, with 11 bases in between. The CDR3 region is CSVETGPLQETQYF. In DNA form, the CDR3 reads TGCAGCGTTGAAACTGGGCCCCTCCAAGAGACCCAGTACTTC.

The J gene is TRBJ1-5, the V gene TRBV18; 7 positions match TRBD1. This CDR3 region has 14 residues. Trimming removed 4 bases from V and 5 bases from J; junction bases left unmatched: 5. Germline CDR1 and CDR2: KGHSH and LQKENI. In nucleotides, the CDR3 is TGTGCCAGCTCACTGGGACAGTCTGATCAGCCCCAGCATTTT. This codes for CASSLGQSDQPQHF.

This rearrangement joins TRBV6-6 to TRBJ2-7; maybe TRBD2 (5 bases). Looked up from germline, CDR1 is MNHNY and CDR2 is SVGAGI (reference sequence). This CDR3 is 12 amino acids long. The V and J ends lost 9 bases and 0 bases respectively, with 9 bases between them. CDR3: CASEGSSYEQYF. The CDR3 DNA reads TGTGCCAGTGAAGGGAGCTCCTACGAGCAGTACTTC.

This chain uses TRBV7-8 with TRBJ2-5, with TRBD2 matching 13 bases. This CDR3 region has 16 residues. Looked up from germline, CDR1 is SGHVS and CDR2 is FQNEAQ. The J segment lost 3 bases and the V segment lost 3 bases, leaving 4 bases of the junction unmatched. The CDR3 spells CASSFPGLAGKETQYF. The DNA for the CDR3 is TGTGCCAGCAGCTTCCCGGGACTAGCGGGAAAAGAGACCCAGTACTTC. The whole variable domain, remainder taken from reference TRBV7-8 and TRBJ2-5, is GAGVSQSPRYKVAKRGQDVALRCDPISGHVSLFWYQQALGQGPEFLTYFQNEAQLDKSGLPSDRFFAERPEGSVSTLKIQRTQQEDSAVYLCASSFPGLAGKETQYFGPGTRLLVL.

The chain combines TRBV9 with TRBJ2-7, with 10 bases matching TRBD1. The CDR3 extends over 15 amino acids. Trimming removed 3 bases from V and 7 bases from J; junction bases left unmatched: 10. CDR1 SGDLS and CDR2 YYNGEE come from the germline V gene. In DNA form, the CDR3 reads TGTGCCAGCAGCGCGGGCGACAGGGGGCTTGAAGAGCAGTACTTC. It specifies CASSAGDRGLEEQYF.